One sample yielded the 23 T cell receptor beta chains listed below, sequenced in a study of T-cell memory formation after mild COVID-19. TCRdb used MiXCR to reprocess the 5' RACE reads, holding one entry per CDR3 protein. The table includes fewer than 200,000 distinct CDR3 sequences, around 20% detected once. The sample comprised PBMCs or a T cell subset sorted from them (not recorded which). The receptors come from a man younger than 35 who had mild COVID-19 (a few samples of this study predate the infection). Cell type and time point are not known.

The chain links TRBV6-5 to TRBJ2-2; D call uncertain. Germline CDR1 MNHEY, CDR2 SVGAGI. The CDR3 is 15 residues long. V was shortened by 2 bases and J by 5 bases, with 12 bases between the two germline ends. CDR3 protein: CASSYRVLGTGELFF. The CDR3 DNA follows: TGTGCCAGCAGTTACCGGGTCCTAGGAACCGGGGAGCTGTTTTTT.

The V gene is TRBV7-6, the J gene TRBJ2-6; D gene ambiguous. The CDR3 runs to 16 residues. The germline V gene has CDR1 SGHVS and CDR2 FNYEAQ. V lost 5 bases, J lost 4 bases, and 15 bases lay in between. In DNA, the CDR3 is TGTGCCAGCAGCCCTTATGGGCCCAGAGGGGCCAACGTCCTGACTTTC. Translating gives CASSPYGPRGANVLTF.

V is TRBV5-5 and J is TRBJ2-5; 7 bases are shared with TRBD1. Losses at the gene ends were 2 bases for V and 2 bases for J; bases not matched to a gene: 9. Germline-derived CDR1 and CDR2 are SGHKS and YYEKEE (reference sequence). The CDR3 runs to 16 residues. The CDR3 region is CASSFRPTGAQETQYF. CDR3 coding DNA: TGTGCCAGCAGCTTTCGGCCTACAGGGGCTCAAGAGACCCAGTACTTC. Combining the CDR3 with reference TRBV5-5 and TRBJ2-5 gives the whole variable domain DAGVTQSPTHLIKTRGQQVTLRCSPISGHKSVSWYQQVLGQGPQFIFQYYEKEERGRGNFPDRFSARQFPNYSSELNVNALLLGDSALYLCASSFRPTGAQETQYFGPGTRLLVL.

The chain carries TRBV5-5 and TRBJ2-7; TRBD2 matches 12 bases. CDR3 size: 16 residues. The V gene's germline CDR1 is SGHKS and CDR2 YYEKEE (reference sequence). Trimming cost V 6 bases and J 3 bases; bases outside gene matches: 10. The chain's CDR3 is CASNLTRTSGVYEQYF. The CDR3 DNA reads as TGTGCCAGCAACCTGACCCGGACTAGCGGGGTCTACGAGCAGTACTTC.

This sequence joins TRBV5-1 and TRBJ2-1; TRBD2 aligns across 15 bases. The junction had 4 bases not matched to a gene; V was cut back by 3 bases and J by 9 bases. This CDR3 comprises 15 residues. CDR1 SGHRS and CDR2 YFSETQ come from the germline V gene. The CDR3 bases are TGCGCCAGCAGCTCCGGACTAGCGGGGGGGGCTGAGCAGTTCTTC. Amino acid sequence: CASSSGLAGGAEQFF.

The chain joins TRBV29-1 to TRBJ2-3, with 13 bases lining up with TRBD2. Germline assignment: CDR1 SQVTM and CDR2 ANQGSEA. V shed 0 bases, J shed 2 bases, and the junction held 14 bases outside the gene matches. This CDR3 has 20 amino acids. CDR3 bases: TGCAGCGTTGAAGATTACCCGGGTTCGACTAGCGGGGGGCCCACAGATACGCAGTATTTT. As protein: CSVEDYPGSTSGGPTDTQYF.

This clonotype was counted a few times. The chain links TRBV11-2 to TRBJ1-2; D is unclear. The CDR3 runs to 15 residues. V lost 6 bases to trimming and J lost 6 bases, with 20 bases between them. Germline values: CDR1 SGHAT, CDR2 FQNNGV. CDR3 loop: CASSPYTGPGDGYTF. The CDR3 nucleotides are TGTGCCAGCAGTCCCTACACGGGCCCGGGTGATGGCTACACCTTC.

The V call is TRBV24-1, the J call TRBJ2-5; D is perhaps TRBD1 or TRBD2 (5 bases each). Between the trimmed V and J ends, which lost 5 bases and 2 bases, there was a span of 8 bases. From germline, CDR1 is KGHDR and CDR2 SFDVKD. The CDR3 consists of 13 residues. The CDR3 region is CATSAWGQETQYF. The DNA for the CDR3 is TGTGCCACCAGTGCTTGGGGGCAAGAGACCCAGTACTTC.

The chain has TRBV7-8 and TRBJ2-3, with 7 positions matching TRBD2. The CDR3 consists of 17 residues. Germline V gene sequence: CDR1 SGHVS, CDR2 FQNEAQ. V lost 7 bases to trimming and J lost 5 bases; unmatched junction nucleotides: 18. The CDR3 region has the DNA TGTGCCAGCAACGAAGGGGACTATAGGACTTCCGGAGATACGCAGTATTTT. Amino acids: CASNEGDYRTSGDTQYF.

This clonotype was picked up a small number of times. V and J are TRBV5-4 and TRBJ1-2; unclear D gene. V lost 4 bases, J lost 0 bases, and 19 bases lay in between. The germline V gene has CDR1 SGHNT and CDR2 YYREEE (reference sequence). This CDR3 is 17 amino acids long. The DNA for the CDR3 is TGTGCCAGCAGCCTCGACTCCCTGGGAACGGCTAACTATGGCTACACCTTC. It codes for CASSLDSLGTANYGYTF.

This clonotype was seen only a few times. This rearrangement joins TRBV24-1 to TRBJ1-6; D not resolved. CDR1 and CDR2 from the germline V gene are KGHDR and SFDVKD. CDR3 size: 14 residues. V gave up 3 bases and J gave up 5 bases, with 7 bases separating them. CDR3 sequence: CATSDGRDNSPLHF. CDR3 in DNA: TGTGCCACCAGTGATGGCAGAGATAATTCACCCCTCCACTTT.

In this sample, this clonotype turned up a few times. The chain recombines TRBV4-3 with TRBJ1-1; D remains unclear. Germline-derived CDR1 and CDR2 are LGHNA and YSLEER. V lost 1 base, J lost 1 base, and 13 bases lay in between. The CDR3 loop spans 16 amino acids. The CDR3 coding sequence is TGCGCCAGCAGCCAAGCGAGGAAGACACAGAACACTGAAGCTTTCTTT. This encodes CASSQARKTQNTEAFF.

This clonotype has at least ten counts. The chain uses TRBV5-1 and TRBJ1-5; perhaps TRBD1 as D (5 bases). The CDR3 covers 14 residues. Germline V lookup: CDR1 SGHRS, CDR2 YFSETQ. The V end was cut by 0 bases, the J end by 7 bases, with 11 bases between. As DNA, the CDR3 is TGCGCCAGCAGCTTGGATCAGGGAGGCCAGCCCCAGCATTTT. Encoded protein: CASSLDQGGQPQHF.

V usage is TRBV12-3 or TRBV12-4 and J usage is TRBJ1-1, with unresolved D. The CDR3 runs 13 residues. Deletions cut 7 bases from V and 0 bases from J, with 9 bases between. This chain's CDR3 is CASTMSVNTEAFF. The DNA of the CDR3 is TGTGCCAGCACCATGTCGGTGAACACTGAAGCTTTCTTT.

This clonotype has at least ten counts. The V call is TRBV9, the J call TRBJ1-2, with TRBD1 matching 9 bases. Per the germline V gene, CDR1 is SGDLS and CDR2 is YYNGEE. The trim removed 3 bases at V and 4 bases at J, leaving 7 bases unmatched. The CDR3 has 15 residues. CDR3 loop: CASSAGTGNLYGYTF. The DNA for the CDR3 is TGTGCCAGCAGCGCCGGGACAGGGAATCTCTATGGCTACACCTTC.

The gene calls are TRBV11-1 and TRBJ1-2, with 7 bases matching TRBD1. J lost 2 bases, V lost 4 bases, and 7 bases had no gene match. The CDR3 spans 15 residues. Germline V lookup: CDR1 SGHAT, CDR2 FQDESV (reference sequence). Here the CDR3 DNA reads TGTGCCAGCAGCTCTTTTCTGGGACAGAACTATGGCTACACCTTC. Amino acids: CASSSFLGQNYGYTF.

This clonotype was detected a few times. The chain is built from TRBV18 and TRBJ2-7, with D hard to call. Germline CDR1 reads KGHSH; CDR2 reads LQKENI. The CDR3 runs to 13 residues. The V end was cut by 3 bases, the J end by 5 bases, with 11 bases between. Written as DNA, the CDR3 is TGTGCCAGCTCACCGTCTGGCAAAAACGAGCAGTACTTC. Its translation: CASSPSGKNEQYF.

This sequence joins TRBV5-1 and TRBJ1-2; D is ambiguous. Trimming pared 0 bases from V and 5 bases from J, leaving 11 bases between. Germline V gene data show CDR1 as SGHRS and CDR2 as YFSETQ. The CDR3 has 14 residues. The DNA for the CDR3 is TGCGCCAGCAGCTTGGCCGAGGGAGGTTATGGCTACACCTTC. Translation gives CASSLAEGGYGYTF.

The CDR3 coding sequence is TGTGCCAGCAGCTTAGCACTAGCGGGGGGCACAGATACGCAGTATTTT. Its protein product is CASSLALAGGTDTQYF. This chain uses TRBV7-2 with TRBJ2-3; TRBD2 agrees at 11 bases. This CDR3 comprises 16 residues. CDR1 and CDR2 from the germline V gene are SGHTA and FQGNSA. V dropped 0 bases and J dropped 1; count of bases not matched to a gene: 0.

The chain is built from TRBV27 and TRBJ2-7; D may match TRBD1 or TRBD2 (6 bases each). The CDR3 is 12 amino acids. V lost 4 bases and J lost 11, with 15 bases in between. Per the germline V gene, CDR1 is MNHEY and CDR2 is SMNVEV (reference sequence). The CDR3 DNA sequence: TGTGCCAGCAGTTCCCTTGGGGGGCGCGAGTACTTC. This translates into CASSSLGGREYF.

This chain uses TRBV28 with TRBJ1-5, with D unclear. The CDR3 totals 11 residues. Germline V gene lookup returns CDR1 MDHEN and CDR2 SYDVKM. V lost 4 bases, J lost 9 bases, and 7 bases lay in between. The CDR3 here is CASSSDSPQHF. The CDR3, as DNA: TGTGCCAGCAGTTCCGACTCGCCCCAGCATTTT.

The chain combines TRBV4-3 with TRBJ2-6, with D possibly called TRBD1 or TRBD2 (5 bases each). CDR3 size: 13 residues. Germline CDR1 LGHNA, CDR2 YSLEER. Trimming pared 5 bases from V and 13 bases from J, leaving 15 bases between. CDR3 amino acids: CASSLAGTWVLTF. The DNA of the CDR3 is TGCGCCAGCAGCTTGGCAGGGACGTGGGTCCTGACTTTC.

The chain is built from TRBV5-1 and TRBJ1-5; D is unclear. The CDR3 loop spans 15 amino acids. The V and J ends lost 1 base and 4 bases respectively, with 12 bases between them. Germline V gene sequence: CDR1 SGHRS, CDR2 YFSETQ. CDR3 region: CASSLSFGVNQPQHF. In DNA, the CDR3 is TGCGCCAGCAGCTTGTCGTTTGGGGTTAATCAGCCCCAGCATTTT.